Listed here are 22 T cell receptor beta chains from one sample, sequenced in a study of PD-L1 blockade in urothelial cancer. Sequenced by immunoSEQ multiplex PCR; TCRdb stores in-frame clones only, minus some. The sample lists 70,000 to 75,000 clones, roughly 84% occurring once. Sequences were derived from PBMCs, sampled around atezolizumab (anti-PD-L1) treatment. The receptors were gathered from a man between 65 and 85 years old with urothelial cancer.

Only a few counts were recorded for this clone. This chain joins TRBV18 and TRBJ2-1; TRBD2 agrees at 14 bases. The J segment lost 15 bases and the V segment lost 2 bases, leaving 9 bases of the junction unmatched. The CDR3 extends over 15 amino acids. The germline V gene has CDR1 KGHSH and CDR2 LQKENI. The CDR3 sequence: CASSPEGLAGEDRFF. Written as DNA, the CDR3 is TGTGCCAGCTCACCAGAGGGACTAGCGGGAGAAGATCGGTTCTTC.

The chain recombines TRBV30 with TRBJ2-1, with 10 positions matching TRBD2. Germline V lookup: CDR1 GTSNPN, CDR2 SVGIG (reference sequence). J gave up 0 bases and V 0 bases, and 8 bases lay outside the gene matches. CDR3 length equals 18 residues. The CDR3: CAWSVRGLARFSYNEQFF. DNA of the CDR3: TGTGCCTGGAGTGTACGGGGACTAGCGCGATTCTCCTACAATGAGCAGTTCTTC.

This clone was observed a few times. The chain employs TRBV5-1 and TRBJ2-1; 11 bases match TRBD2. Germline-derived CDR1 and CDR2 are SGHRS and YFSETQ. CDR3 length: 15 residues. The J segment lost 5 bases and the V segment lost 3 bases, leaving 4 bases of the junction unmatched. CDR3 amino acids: CASSSMTSGNNEQFF. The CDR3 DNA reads TGCGCCAGCAGCTCTATGACTAGCGGGAACAATGAGCAGTTCTTC.

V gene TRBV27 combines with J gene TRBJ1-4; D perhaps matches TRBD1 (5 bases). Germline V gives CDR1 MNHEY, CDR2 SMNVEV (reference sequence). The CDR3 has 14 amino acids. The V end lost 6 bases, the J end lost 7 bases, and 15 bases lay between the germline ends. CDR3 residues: CASSPGRGVEKLFF. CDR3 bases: TGTGCCAGCAGCCCAGGGCGCGGGGTTGAAAAACTGTTTTTT.

CDR3 DNA: TGTGCCAGCAGTGCCCGGACAGGAGCGGAGGTGAGGCCCCAGCATTTT. Translated, it gives CASSARTGAEVRPQHF. The rearrangement links TRBV6-1 to TRBJ1-5; 7 nucleotides line up with TRBD1. Germline V gives CDR1 MNHNS, CDR2 SASEGT. J was trimmed by 9 bases and V by 4 bases; bases with no gene match: 15. The CDR3 length is 16 residues.

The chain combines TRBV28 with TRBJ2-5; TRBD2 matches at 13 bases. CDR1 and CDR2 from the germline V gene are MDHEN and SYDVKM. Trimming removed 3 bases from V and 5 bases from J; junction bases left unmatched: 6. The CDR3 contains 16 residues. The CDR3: CASSLWTSGSMETQYF. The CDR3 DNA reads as TGTGCCAGCAGTTTGTGGACTAGCGGGAGTATGGAGACCCAGTACTTC.

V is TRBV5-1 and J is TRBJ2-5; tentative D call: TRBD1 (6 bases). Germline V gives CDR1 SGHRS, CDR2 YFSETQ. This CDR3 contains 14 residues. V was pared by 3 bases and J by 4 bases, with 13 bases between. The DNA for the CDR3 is TGCGCCAGCAGCTGGACAGTTGCGTCAGAGACCCAGTACTTC. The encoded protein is CASSWTVASETQYF.

The CDR3 region has the DNA TGTGCCACCAGCCTCGGGACAGGGCTCTACAATGAGCAGTTCTTC. Translating it yields CATSLGTGLYNEQFF. The J gene is TRBJ2-1, the V gene TRBV15; 9 bases align to TRBD1. The germline V gene encodes CDR1 LNHNV and CDR2 YYDKDF (reference sequence). The junction had 5 bases not matched to a gene; V was cut back by 5 bases and J by 3 bases. There are 15 residues in the CDR3.

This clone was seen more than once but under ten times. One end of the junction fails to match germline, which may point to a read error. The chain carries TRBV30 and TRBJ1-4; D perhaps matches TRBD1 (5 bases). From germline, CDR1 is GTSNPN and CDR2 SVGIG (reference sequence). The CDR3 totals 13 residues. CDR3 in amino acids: CAWAPSGQGKLFF. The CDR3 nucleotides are TGTGCCTGGGCTCCTTCCGGACAAGGAAAATTGTTTTTT.

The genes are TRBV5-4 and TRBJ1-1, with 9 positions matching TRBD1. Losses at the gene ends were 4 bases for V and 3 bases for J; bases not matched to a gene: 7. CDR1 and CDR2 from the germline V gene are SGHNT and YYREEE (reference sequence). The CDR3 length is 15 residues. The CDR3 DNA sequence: TGTGCCAGCAGCCCCGGACAGGGGATAGACACTGAAGCTTTCTTT. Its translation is CASSPGQGIDTEAFF.

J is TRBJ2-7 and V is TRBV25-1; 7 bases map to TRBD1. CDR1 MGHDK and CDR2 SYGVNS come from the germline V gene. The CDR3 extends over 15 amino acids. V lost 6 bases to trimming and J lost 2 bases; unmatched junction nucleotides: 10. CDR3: CASSPSNRGTYEQYF. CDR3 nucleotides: TGTGCCAGCAGCCCCTCGAACAGGGGCACCTACGAGCAGTACTTC.

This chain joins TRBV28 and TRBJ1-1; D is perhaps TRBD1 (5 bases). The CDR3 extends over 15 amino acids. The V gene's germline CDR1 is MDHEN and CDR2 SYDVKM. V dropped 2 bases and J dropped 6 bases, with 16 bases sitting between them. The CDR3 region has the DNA TGTGCCAGCAGTTTAACGCCAGGGTGGCTTGCTGAAGCTTTCTTT. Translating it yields CASSLTPGWLAEAFF.

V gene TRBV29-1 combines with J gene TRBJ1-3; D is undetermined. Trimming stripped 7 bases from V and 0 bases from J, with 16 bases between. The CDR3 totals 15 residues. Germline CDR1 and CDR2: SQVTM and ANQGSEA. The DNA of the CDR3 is TGCAGCGCTGGGCCCGACACAAACTCTGGAAACACCATATATTTT. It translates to CSAGPDTNSGNTIYF.

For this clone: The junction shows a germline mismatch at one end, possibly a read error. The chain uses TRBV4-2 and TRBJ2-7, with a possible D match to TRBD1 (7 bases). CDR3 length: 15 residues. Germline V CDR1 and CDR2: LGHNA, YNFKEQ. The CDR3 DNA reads TGTGCCAACAGCCAAGACAGGGCGGGACCCTGGGAGCAGTACTTC. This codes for CANSQDRAGPWEQYF.

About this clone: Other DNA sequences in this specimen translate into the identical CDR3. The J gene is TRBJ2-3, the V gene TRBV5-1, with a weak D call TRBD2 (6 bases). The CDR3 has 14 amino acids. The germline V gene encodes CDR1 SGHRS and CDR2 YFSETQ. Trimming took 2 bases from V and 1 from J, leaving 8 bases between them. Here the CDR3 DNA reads TGCGCCAGCAGCTTAGGCGGGGGCACAGATACGCAGTATTTT. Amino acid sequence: CASSLGGGTDTQYF.

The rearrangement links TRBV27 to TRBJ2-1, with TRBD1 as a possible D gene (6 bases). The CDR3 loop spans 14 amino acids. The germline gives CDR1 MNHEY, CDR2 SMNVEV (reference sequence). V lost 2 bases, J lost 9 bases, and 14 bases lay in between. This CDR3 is CASSLMTGPTEQFF. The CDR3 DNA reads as TGTGCCAGCAGTTTAATGACAGGTCCGACTGAGCAGTTCTTC.

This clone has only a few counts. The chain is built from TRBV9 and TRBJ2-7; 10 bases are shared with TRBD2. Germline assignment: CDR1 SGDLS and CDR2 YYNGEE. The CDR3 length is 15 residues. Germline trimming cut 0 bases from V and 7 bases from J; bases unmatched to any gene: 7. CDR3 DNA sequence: TGTGCCAGCAGCGTAGATGCGGGACTAGCGCGGGAGCAGTACTTC. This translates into CASSVDAGLAREQYF.

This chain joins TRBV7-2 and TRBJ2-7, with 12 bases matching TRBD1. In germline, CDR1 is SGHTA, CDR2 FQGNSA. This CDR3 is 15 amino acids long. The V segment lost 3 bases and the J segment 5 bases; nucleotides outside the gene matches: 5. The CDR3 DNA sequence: TGTGCCAGCAGCTTCTCGGGACAGGGGGCCAACGAGCAGTACTTC. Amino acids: CASSFSGQGANEQYF.

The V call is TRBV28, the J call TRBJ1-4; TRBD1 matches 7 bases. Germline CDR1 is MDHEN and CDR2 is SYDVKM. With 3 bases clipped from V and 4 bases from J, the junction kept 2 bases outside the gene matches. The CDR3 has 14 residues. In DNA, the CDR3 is TGTGCCAGCAGTTTTCGGGACAGTAATGAAAAACTGTTTTTT. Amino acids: CASSFRDSNEKLFF.

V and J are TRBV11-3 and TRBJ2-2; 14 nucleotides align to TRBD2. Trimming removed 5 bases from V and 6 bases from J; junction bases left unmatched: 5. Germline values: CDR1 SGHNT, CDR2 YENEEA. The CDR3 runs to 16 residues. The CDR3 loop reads CASSKPGLAGAGELFF. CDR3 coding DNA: TGTGCCAGCAGCAAACCGGGACTAGCGGGAGCCGGGGAGCTGTTTTTT.

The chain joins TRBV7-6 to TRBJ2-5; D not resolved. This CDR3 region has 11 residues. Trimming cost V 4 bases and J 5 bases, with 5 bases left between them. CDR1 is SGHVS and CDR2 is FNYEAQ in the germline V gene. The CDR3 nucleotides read TGTGCCAGCAGCTACGGGGAGACCCAGTACTTC. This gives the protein CASSYGETQYF.

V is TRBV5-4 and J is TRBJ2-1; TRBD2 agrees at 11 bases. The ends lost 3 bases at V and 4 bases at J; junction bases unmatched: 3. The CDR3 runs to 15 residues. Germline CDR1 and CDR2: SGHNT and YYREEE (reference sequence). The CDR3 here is CASSSGTSGYNEQFF. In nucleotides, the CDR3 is TGTGCCAGCAGCTCCGGGACTAGCGGTTACAATGAGCAGTTCTTC.